Each of the 14 T cell receptor beta chains below was sequenced from the same sample in a study of control samples from healthy donors and cancer patients. TCRdb keeps only in-frame clones here, not all; method: immunoSEQ multiplex PCR. The data show 120,000 or so clones, less than 90% seen once. The material sequenced was blood. These receptors all stem from a man aged 18 to 29 in good health.

This clone is categorized as medium-sized. The genes are TRBV9 and TRBJ2-3; TRBD2 aligns across 9 bases. This CDR3 region has 15 residues. The germline gives CDR1 SGDLS, CDR2 YYNGEE. The V and J ends lost 4 bases and 0 bases, in that order; junction bases with no gene match: 3. The CDR3 spells CASSLAGISTDTQYF. CDR3 nucleotides: TGTGCCAGCAGCCTAGCGGGAATCAGCACAGATACGCAGTATTTT.

The chain uses TRBV28 and TRBJ1-2; unclear D gene. V was trimmed by 6 bases and J by 3 bases, leaving 14 bases between them. This CDR3 comprises 14 residues. Germline V lookup: CDR1 MDHEN, CDR2 SYDVKM. This CDR3 reads CASSLGQVYYGYTF. DNA for the CDR3: TGTGCCAGCAGCCTCGGCCAGGTCTACTATGGCTACACCTTC.

This chain links TRBV28 with TRBJ1-2; no clear D gene. This CDR3 is 12 amino acids long. Germline CDR1 MDHEN, CDR2 SYDVKM. V dropped 8 bases and J dropped 3 bases, with 10 bases sitting between them. CDR3 in DNA: TGTGCCAGCGGACGGAAATACTATGGCTACACCTTC. Its translation is CASGRKYYGYTF.

This chain connects TRBV2 to TRBJ1-2, with 9 bases fitting TRBD1. CDR3 length: 15 amino acids. V shed 6 bases, J shed 4 bases, and the junction held 9 bases outside the gene matches. Germline V gives CDR1 SNHLY, CDR2 FYNNEI. The CDR3 spells CASSLQGAQGYGYTF. The CDR3 nucleotides read TGTGCCAGCAGCCTACAGGGGGCGCAGGGCTATGGCTACACCTTC.

This chain connects TRBV20-1 to TRBJ2-2, with a weak D call TRBD1 (5 bases). The germline V gene has CDR1 DFQATT and CDR2 SNEGSKA (reference sequence). The CDR3 is 15 residues long. The ends were cut back, 3 bases at V and 1 base at J, with 12 bases in the middle. CDR3 in DNA: TGCAGTGCTAGTAGCTCAACAGGGAACACCGGGGAGCTGTTTTTT. As protein: CSASSSTGNTGELFF.

There are a few counts of this clone. The chain has TRBV2 and TRBJ2-7; D is uncertain. The length of the CDR3 is 13 residues. Trimming shortened V by 4 bases and J by 1 base, and 8 bases separated the two germline ends. Germline V gene sequence: CDR1 SNHLY, CDR2 FYNNEI. This CDR3 reads CASSGIPSYEQYF. CDR3 DNA sequence: TGTGCCAGCAGTGGAATCCCTTCCTACGAGCAGTACTTC.

The rearrangement joins TRBV6-5 to TRBJ2-1; TRBD2 might be the D (5 bases). Germline CDR1 reads MNHEY; CDR2 reads SVGAGI. CDR3 length: 14 amino acids. V was clipped by 2 bases and J by 7 bases, with 12 bases between them. CDR3 amino acids: CASSYSGSGNEQFF. In DNA form, the CDR3 reads TGTGCCAGCAGTTACAGCGGTAGTGGGAATGAGCAGTTCTTC.

CDR3 amino acids: CASSQDSFKAGKEGETQYF. DNA for the CDR3: TGCGCCAGCAGCCAAGATTCGTTTAAGGCAGGGAAGGAAGGAGAGACCCAGTACTTC. This chain uses TRBV4-3 with TRBJ2-5; TRBD1 might be the D (5 bases). CDR3 length equals 19 residues. Trimming left V 0 bases short and J 4 bases short, with 24 bases between. Germline lookup yields CDR1 LGHNA and CDR2 YSLEER.

This clone was observed once. The chain joins TRBV6-4 to TRBJ2-2; D possibly corresponds to TRBD1 (6 bases). Germline CDR1 reads MRHNA; CDR2 reads SNTAGT. CDR3 length equals 14 residues. The germline V and J ends were trimmed by 4 bases and 1 base, with 7 bases remaining between them. CDR3 in DNA: TGTGCCAGCAGTGGACAGGTGAACACCGGGGAGCTGTTTTTT. Amino acid sequence: CASSGQVNTGELFF.

The CDR3 protein is CASSQDWRADIQYF. CDR3 DNA sequence: TGCGCCAGCAGCCAAGACTGGAGGGCGGACATTCAGTACTTC. The chain joins TRBV4-3 to TRBJ2-4, with D maybe TRBD2 (6 bases). From germline, CDR1 is LGHNA and CDR2 YSLEER. Between the trimmed V and J ends, which lost 0 bases and 8 bases, there was a span of 11 bases. The CDR3 consists of 14 residues.

The chain has TRBV27 and TRBJ2-1, with 10 nucleotides matching TRBD2. V lost 2 bases to trimming and J lost 4 bases; unmatched junction nucleotides: 2. Looked up from germline, CDR1 is MNHEY and CDR2 is SMNVEV (reference sequence). The CDR3 is 15 amino acids. This CDR3 reads CASSLQREGYNEQFF. Here the CDR3 DNA reads TGTGCCAGCAGTTTACAGCGGGAGGGGTACAATGAGCAGTTCTTC.

The chain uses TRBV7-9 and TRBJ1-4; 7 bases are a match to TRBD1. Germline V gene lookup returns CDR1 SEHNR and CDR2 FQNEAQ (reference sequence). V trimming: 3 bases; J trimming: 8 bases; junction bases outside the gene matches: 9. This CDR3 is 15 amino acids long. The CDR3 spells CASSFSPGGLEKLFF. The CDR3 DNA is TGTGCCAGCAGCTTTTCCCCAGGGGGATTGGAAAAACTGTTTTTT.

The V gene is TRBV28, the J gene TRBJ1-3; D is perhaps TRBD1 (6 bases). Germline values: CDR1 MDHEN, CDR2 SYDVKM. This CDR3 comprises 16 residues. Trimming stripped 4 bases from V and 4 bases from J, with 17 bases between. Written as DNA, the CDR3 is TGTGCCAGCAGTTCACCCACAGACAGGCAAGGAAACACCATATATTTT. Its translation is CASSSPTDRQGNTIYF. Based on the CDR3 plus reference TRBV28 and TRBJ1-3, the full variable domain is DVKVTQSSRYLVKRTGEKVFLECVQDMDHENMFWYRQDPGLGLRLIYFSYDVKMKEKGDIPEGYSVSREKKERFSLILESASTNQTSMYLCASSSPTDRQGNTIYFGEGSWLTVV.

The genes are TRBV6-4 and TRBJ2-6; TRBD1 aligns across 7 bases. Trimming at V came to 5 bases and at J to 1 base, leaving 5 bases not matched to a gene. CDR3 size: 16 residues. The germline gives CDR1 MRHNA, CDR2 SNTAGT. The DNA of the CDR3 is TGTGCCAGCAGTCGGGACAGCGATTCTGGGGCCAACGTCCTGACTTTC. Its translation: CASSRDSDSGANVLTF.